The 27 T cell receptor beta chains reported below all come from one sample, sequenced in a study of T cells in Graves' hyperthyroidism and ophthalmopathy. Authors of the study amplified TCR beta CDR3 regions from RNA transcripts. During a first-round RT-PCR of the TCR CDR3, the HTBI primer set was used. One entry per CDR3 protein, called by TCRdb with MiXCR from the multiplex PCR reads. The sample lists hundreds of thousands of distinct CDR3 sequences; 35% were seen once. The material sequenced was blood. The receptors were sampled from a middle-aged woman with Graves' hyperthyroidism.

CDR3 loop: CSAGPAVGYEQYF. CDR3 sequence (DNA): TGCAGTGCCGGTCCAGCGGTGGGCTACGAGCAGTACTTC. This chain links TRBV20-1 with TRBJ2-7; perhaps TRBD2 as D (5 bases). Germline V CDR1 and CDR2: DFQATT, SNEGSKA (reference sequence). Trimming stripped 6 bases from V and 3 bases from J, with 15 bases between. This CDR3 is built from 13 residues.

This clonotype was recorded a few times. This rearrangement joins TRBV4-3 to TRBJ1-6, with D possibly TRBD1 on 6 matching bases. V was pared by 0 bases and J by 7 bases, with 19 bases between. This CDR3 spans 18 amino acids. CDR1 and CDR2 (germline): LGHNA, YSLEER. CDR3 region: CASSQDRARGYENSPLHF. The CDR3 region has the DNA TGCGCCAGCAGCCAAGATAGGGCCAGGGGATATGAGAATTCACCCCTCCACTTT.

This clonotype was recorded many times. The DNA of the CDR3 is TGTGCCAGCAGCTTATGGTCTAGCAGGCGTGGTGGGGAGACCCAGTACTTC. Translating gives CASSLWSSRRGGETQYF. The rearrangement links TRBV7-8 to TRBJ2-5, with D maybe TRBD2 (5 bases). The V and J ends lost 2 bases and 5 bases respectively, with 21 bases between them. Germline CDR1 SGHVS, CDR2 FQNEAQ. This CDR3 is built from 17 residues. Complete variable domain (other parts from reference TRBV7-8 and TRBJ2-5): GAGVSQSPRYKVAKRGQDVALRCDPISGHVSLFWYQQALGQGPEFLTYFQNEAQLDKSGLPSDRFFAERPEGSVSTLKIQRTQQEDSAVYLCASSLWSSRRGGETQYFGPGTRLLVL.

This chain uses TRBV6-5 with TRBJ2-2; TRBD2 is a possible D gene (6 bases). V shed 4 bases and J shed 0 bases, with 15 bases lying between them. The CDR3 totals 17 residues. CDR1 is MNHEY and CDR2 is SVGAGI in the germline V gene. CDR3 sequence reads: CASSSGRGGPNTGELFF. The CDR3 nucleotides are TGTGCCAGCAGTTCCGGGCGGGGTGGGCCGAACACCGGGGAGCTGTTTTTT.

This chain uses TRBV5-6 with TRBJ2-7; D may match TRBD1 or TRBD2 (5 bases each). The germline V gene has CDR1 SGHDT and CDR2 YYEEEE. This CDR3 is built from 14 residues. V lost 1 base to trimming and J lost 3 bases, with 11 bases between them. As DNA, the CDR3 is TGTGCCAGCAGCTTGATGGGGGAGAACTACGAGCAGTACTTC. It is translated as CASSLMGENYEQYF.

V usage is TRBV7-2 and J usage is TRBJ1-5; D remains ambiguous. This CDR3 region has 16 residues. Looked up from germline, CDR1 is SGHTA and CDR2 is FQGNSA. V dropped 1 base and J dropped 1 base, with 11 bases sitting between them. Written as DNA, the CDR3 is TGTGCCAGCAGCTTAGGGCGGACGCCGAGCAATCAGCCCCAGCATTTT. Translation gives CASSLGRTPSNQPQHF.

This sequence joins TRBV13 and TRBJ2-5; D possibly corresponds to TRBD1 (5 bases). Germline CDR1 PRHDT, CDR2 FYEKMQ (reference sequence). The CDR3 is 15 amino acids. Trimming removed 6 bases at V and 4 bases at J, with 18 bases between. The CDR3 nucleotides are TGTGCCAGCAGTGCCCCTGGGTGGCAGGGAGAGACCCAGTACTTC. Its protein product is CASSAPGWQGETQYF.

This clonotype has only a few counts. This chain joins TRBV28 and TRBJ1-5, with D possibly TRBD1 on 6 matching bases. The CDR3 is 16 residues long. Germline CDR1 reads MDHEN; CDR2 reads SYDVKM. Deletions cut 8 bases from V and 6 bases from J, with 23 bases between. The CDR3 nucleotides read TGTGCCAGCCCCGCGGGCAGGGGCGAGGATCGTCAGCCCCAGCATTTT. Encoded protein: CASPAGRGEDRQPQHF.

This clonotype has only a few counts. The chain uses TRBV9 and TRBJ2-5; TRBD2 is a possible D gene (5 bases). V was pared by 3 bases and J by 0 bases, with 12 bases between. Germline loops: CDR1 SGDLS, CDR2 YYNGEE. This CDR3 spans 15 amino acids. CDR3 coding DNA: TGTGCCAGCAGCGCCCCCGGACTGGACCAAGAGACCCAGTACTTC. It translates to CASSAPGLDQETQYF.

This clonotype has at least ten counts. The chain has TRBV20-1 and TRBJ1-2; the D is unclear. Trimming took off 3 bases at V and 4 bases at J, with 3 bases between the two ends. This CDR3 is built from 10 residues. The germline V gene encodes CDR1 DFQATT and CDR2 SNEGSKA (reference sequence). The CDR3, as DNA: TGCAGTGCTAGGACCTATGGCTACACCTTC. As protein: CSARTYGYTF.

This clonotype turned up a few times. The chain is built from TRBV7-2 and TRBJ1-1, with D unresolved. This CDR3 has 14 residues. CDR1 and CDR2 from the germline V gene are SGHTA and FQGNSA. Deletions cut 2 bases from V and 5 bases from J, with 12 bases between. The CDR3 spells CASSLMRVTTEAFF. DNA of the CDR3: TGTGCCAGCAGCTTAATGAGGGTGACGACTGAAGCTTTCTTT.

The chain recombines TRBV7-9 with TRBJ1-2, with D possibly being TRBD1 (6 bases). V lost 3 bases and J lost 4, with 15 bases in between. The germline V gene has CDR1 SEHNR and CDR2 FQNEAQ (reference sequence). The CDR3 is 15 residues long. This chain's CDR3 is CASSFNGGPPYGYTF. The CDR3 DNA is TGTGCCAGCAGCTTTAACGGGGGGCCTCCCTATGGCTACACCTTC.

The J gene is TRBJ2-2, the V gene TRBV7-2; no reliable D call. Germline V CDR1 and CDR2: SGHTA, FQGNSA. V was clipped by 2 bases and J by 2 bases, with 18 bases between them. The CDR3 runs 18 residues. The CDR3 DNA is TGTGCCAGCAGCTTATCCTATATTGATAGGGTCAACACCGGGGAGCTGTTTTTT. Its protein is CASSLSYIDRVNTGELFF.

This clonotype was picked up a small number of times. V gene TRBV7-2 combines with J gene TRBJ1-2; tentatively, D is TRBD1 (5 bases). Germline V gene data show CDR1 as SGHTA and CDR2 as FQGNSA. Trimming took 2 bases from V and 7 from J, leaving 17 bases between them. The CDR3 runs 15 residues. The CDR3 DNA reads as TGTGCCAGCAGCTTAATGACTCTAGGGGTAGTTGGCTACACCTTC. Its protein is CASSLMTLGVVGYTF.

The chain uses TRBV10-3 and TRBJ2-7, with 9 bases identical to TRBD1. With 6 bases clipped from V and 0 bases from J, the junction kept 3 bases outside the gene matches. Germline loops: CDR1 ENHRY, CDR2 SYGVKD. The CDR3 spans 14 residues. CDR3 DNA: TGTGCCATCAGACAGGGGGCTTCCTCCTACGAGCAGTACTTC. Translated: CAIRQGASSYEQYF.

In its sample, this clonotype was seen a few times. This chain uses TRBV20-1 with TRBJ2-7, with 8 positions matching TRBD1. The CDR3 is made up of 13 amino acids. Unmatched junction bases numbered 8, after V lost 6 bases and J lost 4 bases. CDR1 and CDR2 (germline): DFQATT, SNEGSKA (reference sequence). In nucleotides, the CDR3 is TGCAGTGCCGTTCCGGGACAGGCTTACGAGCAGTACTTC. Translation: CSAVPGQAYEQYF.

The rearrangement uses TRBV7-9 and TRBJ1-2, with a weak D call TRBD1 (6 bases). Deletions cut 6 bases from V and 1 base from J, with 24 bases between. The CDR3 sequence is 18 residues long. The germline V gene encodes CDR1 SEHNR and CDR2 FQNEAQ (reference sequence). The CDR3 loop is CASRRLGTRTAVNYGYTF. CDR3 nucleotide sequence: TGTGCCAGCAGACGACTAGGTACACGGACAGCCGTTAACTATGGCTACACCTTC.

This clonotype was detected ten times or more. V usage is TRBV5-5 and J usage is TRBJ2-5, with D possibly matching TRBD1 (5 bases). The V end was cut by 4 bases, the J end by 5 bases, with 15 bases between. The CDR3 has 14 residues. Germline V gene data show CDR1 as SGHKS and CDR2 as YYEKEE (reference sequence). The CDR3 region is CASSLRERWETQYF. The CDR3 region has the DNA TGTGCCAGCAGCCTCAGGGAAAGGTGGGAGACCCAGTACTTC.

This clonotype was recorded many times. The V gene is TRBV19, the J gene TRBJ1-1; maybe TRBD1 (6 bases). This CDR3 has 14 amino acids. CDR1 and CDR2 from the germline V gene are LNHDA and SQIVND (reference sequence). Trimming pared 5 bases from V and 0 bases from J, leaving 10 bases between. The CDR3 loop is CASSWDKMNTEAFF. As DNA, the CDR3 is TGTGCCAGTAGTTGGGACAAAATGAACACTGAAGCTTTCTTT.

V gene TRBV20-1 combines with J gene TRBJ1-1; D call uncertain. V dropped 4 bases and J dropped 9 bases, with 6 bases sitting between them. Germline V CDR1 and CDR2: DFQATT, SNEGSKA (reference sequence). The CDR3 totals 9 residues. This CDR3 reads CSATEQAFF. The CDR3 DNA reads as TGCAGTGCTACTGAACAAGCTTTCTTT.

There are many counts of this clonotype. The chain combines TRBV10-3 with TRBJ1-6, with D uncertain. The CDR3 spans 18 residues. The germline V gene encodes CDR1 ENHRY and CDR2 SYGVKD. V lost 6 bases and J lost 0, with 18 bases in between. The CDR3: CAISKDLSRSSYNSPLHF. CDR3 bases: TGTGCCATCAGCAAGGACTTGTCCCGAAGCTCCTATAATTCACCCCTCCACTTT.

The CDR3 reads CASSFLGLGNQPQHF. The CDR3 region has the DNA TGTGCCAGCAGTTTTCTAGGGCTCGGCAATCAGCCCCAGCATTTT. J is TRBJ1-5 and V is TRBV12-3 or TRBV12-4; unclear D gene. Trimming removed 3 bases at V and 2 bases at J, with 11 bases between. The CDR3 sequence is 15 residues long.

This clonotype came up many times. This chain links TRBV10-3 with TRBJ2-7; 7 bases match TRBD2. V shed 8 bases and J 2 bases; nucleotides not matched to a gene: 9. The germline CDR1 and CDR2 sequences are ENHRY and SYGVKD. The CDR3 totals 14 residues. The CDR3 nucleotides read TGTGCCATCGCTACACAGCGGGACCCCTACGAGCAGTACTTC. This gives the protein CAIATQRDPYEQYF.

The chain employs TRBV5-8 and TRBJ2-7, with 8 bases that match TRBD2. Matching the DNA end better, TRBJ2-4 makes the J call doubtful. This CDR3 has 14 residues. The germline gives CDR1 SGHTS, CDR2 YDEGEE. CDR3 region: CASSTGREGNIQYF. The CDR3 coding sequence is TGTGCCAGCAGCACCGGACGGGAGGGAAACATTCAGTACTTC.

V is TRBV3-1 and J is TRBJ2-7; D might be TRBD1 (5 bases). CDR1 is LGHDT, CDR2 YNNKEL, per germline (reference sequence). The V and J ends lost 1 base and 2 bases respectively, with 9 bases between them. The CDR3 is 14 amino acids. CDR3 bases: TGTGCCAGCAGCCAAGCGGCAGGGACCTACGAGCAGTACTTC. Protein sequence: CASSQAAGTYEQYF.

This clonotype was counted many times. The chain links TRBV15 to TRBJ1-3; TRBD1 matches at 8 bases. This CDR3 contains 13 residues. With 3 bases clipped from V and 8 bases from J, the junction kept 3 bases outside the gene matches. Germline values: CDR1 LNHNV, CDR2 YYDKDF (reference sequence). The CDR3 sequence is CATSSGQGDTIYF. The CDR3 nucleotides are TGTGCCACCAGCAGCGGACAGGGTGACACCATATATTTT.

This clonotype has ten or more counts. The chain carries TRBV19 and TRBJ1-1, with 7 bases lining up with TRBD1. Losses at the gene ends were 11 bases for V and 6 bases for J; bases not matched to a gene: 6. Germline V gives CDR1 LNHDA, CDR2 SQIVND (reference sequence). This CDR3 is built from 11 residues. In DNA form, the CDR3 reads TGTGCCGTCAAGGGGGCATCTGAAGCTTTCTTT. This encodes CAVKGASEAFF.